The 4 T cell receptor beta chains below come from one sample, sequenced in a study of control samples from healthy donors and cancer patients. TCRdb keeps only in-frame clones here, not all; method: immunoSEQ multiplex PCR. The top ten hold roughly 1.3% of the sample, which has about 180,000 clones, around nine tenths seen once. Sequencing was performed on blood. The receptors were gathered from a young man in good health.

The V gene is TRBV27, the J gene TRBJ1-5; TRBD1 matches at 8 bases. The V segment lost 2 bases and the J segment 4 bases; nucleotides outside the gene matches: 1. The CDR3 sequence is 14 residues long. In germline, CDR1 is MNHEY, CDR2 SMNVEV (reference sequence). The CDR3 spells CASSLGTGNQPQHF. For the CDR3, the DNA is TGTGCCAGCAGTTTAGGGACAGGAAATCAGCCCCAGCATTTT.

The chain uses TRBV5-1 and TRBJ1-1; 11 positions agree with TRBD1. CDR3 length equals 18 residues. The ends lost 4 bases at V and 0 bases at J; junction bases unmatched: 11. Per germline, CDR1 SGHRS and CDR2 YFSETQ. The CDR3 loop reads CASSPSGQGAPMNTEAFF. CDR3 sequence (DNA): TGCGCCAGCAGCCCTTCAGGACAGGGGGCACCAATGAACACTGAAGCTTTCTTT.

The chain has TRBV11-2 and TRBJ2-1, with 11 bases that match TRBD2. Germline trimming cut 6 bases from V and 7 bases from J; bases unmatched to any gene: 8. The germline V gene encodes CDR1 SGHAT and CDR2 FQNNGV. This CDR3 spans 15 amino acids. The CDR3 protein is CASSILAGVGNEQFF. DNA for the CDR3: TGTGCCAGCAGTATACTAGCGGGGGTAGGAAATGAGCAGTTCTTC.

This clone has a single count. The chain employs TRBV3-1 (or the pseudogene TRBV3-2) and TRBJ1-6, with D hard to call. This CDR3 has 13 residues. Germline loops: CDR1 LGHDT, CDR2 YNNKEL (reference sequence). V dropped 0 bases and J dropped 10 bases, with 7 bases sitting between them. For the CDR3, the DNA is TGTGCCAGCAGCCAAGATGCTGGGTCACCCCTCCACTTT. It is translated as CASSQDAGSPLHF.